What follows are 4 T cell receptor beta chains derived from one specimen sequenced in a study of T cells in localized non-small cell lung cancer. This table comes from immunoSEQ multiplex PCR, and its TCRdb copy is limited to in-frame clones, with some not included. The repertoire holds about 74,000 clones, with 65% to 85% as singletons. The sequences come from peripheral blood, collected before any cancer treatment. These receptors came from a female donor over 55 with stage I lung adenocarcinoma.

This CDR3 is CASSVGAGEGSYGYTF. As DNA, the CDR3 is TGTGCCAGCAGCGTAGGGGCAGGGGAAGGGAGCTATGGCTACACCTTC. V gene TRBV9 combines with J gene TRBJ1-2; perhaps TRBD1 as D (6 bases). V was pared by 0 bases and J by 4 bases, with 16 bases between. Looked up from germline, CDR1 is SGDLS and CDR2 is YYNGEE. The CDR3 has 16 amino acids.

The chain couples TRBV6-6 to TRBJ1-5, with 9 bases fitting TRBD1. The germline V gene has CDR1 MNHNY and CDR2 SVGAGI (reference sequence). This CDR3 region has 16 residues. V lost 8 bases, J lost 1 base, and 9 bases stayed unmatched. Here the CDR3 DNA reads TGTGCCAGCCGAAACCGAGGACAGGGGAGCAATCAGCCCCAGCATTTT. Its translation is CASRNRGQGSNQPQHF.

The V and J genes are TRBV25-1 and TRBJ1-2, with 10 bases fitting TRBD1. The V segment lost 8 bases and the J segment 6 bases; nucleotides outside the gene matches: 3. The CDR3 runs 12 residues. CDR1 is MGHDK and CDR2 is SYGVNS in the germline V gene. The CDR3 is CASVGTGDGYTF. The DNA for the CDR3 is TGTGCCAGCGTAGGGACAGGGGATGGCTACACCTTC.

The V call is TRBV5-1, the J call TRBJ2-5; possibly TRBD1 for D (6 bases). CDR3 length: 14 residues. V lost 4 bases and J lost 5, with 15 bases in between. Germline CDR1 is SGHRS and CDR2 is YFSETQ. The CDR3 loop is CASSTPQGGETQYF. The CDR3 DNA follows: TGCGCCAGCAGCACACCACAGGGTGGGGAGACCCAGTACTTC.